This entry lists 9 T cell receptor beta chains sequenced from one sample in a study of cytomegalovirus exposure and HLA in healthy donors. The primer mix had 60 Vbeta and 13 Jbeta primers. TCRdb's copy holds only in-frame clones and misses some; the assay was immunoSEQ multiplex PCR. The table records under 150,000 clones, roughly 85% of them present only once. Material for sequencing was PBMCs. All receptors come from a male donor in good health and CMV-seronegative.

The V gene is TRBV9, the J gene TRBJ2-3, with 9 bases fitting TRBD2. In germline, CDR1 is SGDLS, CDR2 YYNGEE. The CDR3 loop spans 16 amino acids. The ends lost 2 bases at V and 6 bases at J; junction bases unmatched: 10. The CDR3 spells CASSVDSGRSQDTQYF. CDR3 nucleotides: TGTGCCAGCAGCGTTGATAGCGGGAGATCCCAGGATACGCAGTATTTT.

This chain uses TRBV5-4 with TRBJ2-5, with TRBD1 matching over 7 bases. CDR1 and CDR2 (germline): SGHNT, YYREEE (reference sequence). CDR3 length: 16 amino acids. J was trimmed by 3 bases and V by 0 bases; bases with no gene match: 8. The CDR3 is CASSLGLGTEKETQYF. In DNA, the CDR3 is TGTGCCAGCAGCTTGGGGTTAGGGACAGAAAAAGAGACCCAGTACTTC.

This clone was counted once. The chain joins TRBV2 to TRBJ2-1; D may be TRBD1 (5 bases). V was cut by 1 base and J by 4 bases, with 20 bases left in between. Germline loops: CDR1 SNHLY, CDR2 FYNNEI. This CDR3 contains 18 residues. CDR3 sequence: CASSEGSRAVTAYNEQFF. CDR3 DNA: TGTGCCAGCAGTGAAGGTAGCAGGGCGGTGACAGCATACAATGAGCAGTTCTTC. Full variable domain (outside the CDR3, taken from reference TRBV2 and TRBJ2-1): EPEVTQTPSHQVTQMGQEVILRCVPISNHLYFYWYRQILGQKVEFLVSFYNNEISEKSEIFDDQFSVERPDGSNFTLKIRSTKLEDSAMYFCASSEGSRAVTAYNEQFFGPGTRLTVL.

Only a few counts were recorded for this clone. The chain joins TRBV11-2 to TRBJ2-1, with a weak D call TRBD1 (5 bases). Per the germline V gene, CDR1 is SGHAT and CDR2 is FQNNGV. Trimming took off 3 bases at V and 3 bases at J, with 9 bases between the two ends. This CDR3 is 14 amino acids long. The CDR3 bases are TGTGCCAGCAGCTTCAGACAGAACTACAATGAGCAGTTCTTC. Its translation: CASSFRQNYNEQFF.

This chain joins TRBV19 and TRBJ1-2; D gene ambiguous. With 0 bases removed from V and 2 bases from J, the gap between germline ends came to 4 bases. The CDR3 length is 13 residues. Germline-derived CDR1 and CDR2 are LNHDA and SQIVND (reference sequence). The CDR3 reads CASSIDRNYGYTF. In DNA form, the CDR3 reads TGTGCCAGTAGTATAGACAGAAACTATGGCTACACCTTC.

In its sample, this clone was seen once. The V gene is TRBV13, the J gene TRBJ2-4, with D perhaps TRBD2 (6 bases). Germline loops: CDR1 PRHDT, CDR2 FYEKMQ (reference sequence). The CDR3 is 18 amino acids. The V end was cut by 3 bases, the J end by 0 bases, with 18 bases between. The CDR3 loop is CASSFGTGGNLAKNIQYF. CDR3 nucleotides: TGTGCCAGCAGCTTCGGTACCGGGGGAAACTTAGCCAAAAACATTCAGTACTTC.

This clone showed up just a few times. The J gene is TRBJ1-2, the V gene TRBV5-5, with 7 bases identical to TRBD1. CDR1 and CDR2 from the germline V gene are SGHKS and YYEKEE (reference sequence). The CDR3 length is 16 residues. The J segment lost 3 bases and the V segment lost 4 bases, leaving 12 bases of the junction unmatched. CDR3 sequence (DNA): TGTGCCAGCAGCGCCTCGAGGAGGGGGCTGGACTATGGCTACACCTTC. Amino acids: CASSASRRGLDYGYTF.

CDR3 sequence (DNA): TGTGCCAGCAGCTTAGGGCAGGGGTTGTTCGGAGATTCACCCCTCCACTTT. Translation: CASSLGQGLFGDSPLHF. V and J are TRBV11-1 and TRBJ1-6; the D gene is possibly TRBD1 (6 bases). The CDR3 runs to 17 residues. With 1 base removed from V and 8 bases from J, the gap between germline ends came to 18 bases. Germline-derived CDR1 and CDR2 are SGHAT and FQDESV (reference sequence).

This chain uses TRBV19 with TRBJ2-7; 7 nucleotides align to TRBD1. Trimming at V came to 6 bases and at J to 0 bases, leaving 5 bases not matched to a gene. This CDR3 region has 14 residues. Germline V gene sequence: CDR1 LNHDA, CDR2 SQIVND (reference sequence). The CDR3 sequence is CASSRQGDSYEQYF. The CDR3 DNA reads as TGTGCCAGTAGCCGACAGGGAGACTCCTACGAGCAGTACTTC.